The rows below give T cell receptor beta chains drawn from one sample of a study of blood T cell repertoires in COVID-19. TCRdb keeps only in-frame clones here, not all; method: immunoSEQ multiplex PCR. Here the sample spans under 200,000 clones, more than 75% being singletons. The sample comprised peripheral blood. Receptors originate from a man aged 40-55 years with active or convalescent COVID-19. Both conserved end residues are part of each CDR3. A D gene is named only where the DNA matches it firmly.

len | d_gene | v_gene | CDR3aa
16 | TRBD1 | TRBV9 | CASSVDPGGISEPLHF
18 | TRBD1 | TRBV27 | CASSLNQGAITYPYEQYF
14 | . | TRBV7-8 | CASSLGGTAYGYTF
14 | TRBD1 | TRBV3-1/TRBV3-2 | CASSLRQGWTEAFF
11 | . | TRBV18 | CASSPLGELFF
19 | TRBD2 | TRBV11-2 | CASSSKSLSGRAAYNEQFF
15 | . | TRBV27 | CASSPGIGAGDTQYF
16 | TRBD1 | TRBV6-5 | CASSYYAGTGPGELFF
12 | TRBD2 | TRBV7-6 | CASSPAGVEQFF
15 | TRBD1 | TRBV13 | CASSLQTGADHGYTF
14 | . | TRBV5-5 | CASSLSGLTYEQYF
17 | TRBD1 | TRBV4-1 | CASSQVGTGNWNSPLHF
15 | TRBD2 | TRBV3-1/TRBV3-2 | CASSQVSGRRGELFF
16 | TRBD2 | TRBV5-8 | CASSPLRASGFYEQYF
16 | . | TRBV24-1 | CATSDFSQGMYNEQFF
13 | . | TRBV12-3/TRBV12-4 | CASSLRENTEAFF
15 | . | TRBV7-2 | CASSEPGLLYNEQFF
16 | . | TRBV5-1 | CASSLAEDSQDTEAFF
14 | . | TRBV7-2 | CASSLARRPETQYF
16 | TRBD1 | TRBV19 | CASRNLTGGWNTEAFF
14 | TRBD1 | TRBV5-1 | CASSRDRGVTEAFF
14 | TRBD1 | TRBV7-2 | CASSKRQGDYEQYF
16 | . | TRBV4-1 | CASSQEAGMSNQPQHF
16 | . | TRBV5-5 | CARSGGGRVEGQPQHF
14 | TRBD2 | TRBV29-1 | CSVAGSGSGETQYF
17 | . | TRBV5-1 | CASGRDIGARRANVLTF
17 | TRBD2 | TRBV19 | CASSPLRTSGEYNEQFF
15 | . | TRBV28 | CASSWVGQTNTEAFF
19 | TRBD2 | TRBV7-2 | CASSHPRTSGRNSQETQYF
14 | . | TRBV3-1/TRBV3-2 | CASRFTGMVEKLFF
13 | . | TRBV5-1 | CASSLNWQAEAFF
11 | . | TRBV6-6 | CASSKGETQYF
13 | TRBD1 | TRBV30 | CAWIQGGRTEAFF
15 | TRBD1 | TRBV7-2 | CASSSIGQGLYEQYF
11 | . | TRBV6-5 | CASGQATEAFF
14 | . | TRBV30 | CAWRVVGGTGELFF
15 | TRBD1 | TRBV3-1/TRBV3-2 | CASSRRARGQETQYF
15 | . | TRBV19 | CASSINLRPIWEQYF